This TCR beta chain was obtained from a study of T cells after yellow fever vaccination. Study-wide background: The SMART-Seq v4 Ultra Low Input method served to prepare the low-cell-number fractions.

This clonotype was seen many times. The target antigen is unknown. V was pared by 2 bases and J by 0 bases, with 12 bases between. The germline CDR1 and CDR2 sequences are SGHTA and FQGTGA. The CDR3 is made up of 16 amino acids. Whole-study findings and limits: There was a possibility that FACS-sorted repertoires contained abundant clonotypes contaminating from the bulk population.

Making TCR cDNA involved 5'RACE template switching, which added UMIs and a universal primer site. Using its own MiXCR run on the 5' RACE reads, TCRdb lists one record per CDR3 protein. The top ten hold around 2.3% of the sample, which has 100,000 to 150,000 distinct CDR3 sequences, under 8% seen once. The input for sequencing was CD4+ T cells sorted from PBMCs, taken approximately 11 days after the first yellow fever vaccination. The receptor's source is a man aged 18 to 29 who received the YFV17D yellow fever vaccine. The chain combines TRBV7-3 with TRBJ2-3, with D unresolved. The CDR3 is CASSLQGSISTDTQYF. The CDR3 nucleotides are TGTGCCAGCAGCTTACAAGGGTCCATAAGCACAGATACGCAGTATTTT.